The 32 T cell receptor beta chains below come from one sample, sequenced in a study of cytomegalovirus exposure and HLA in healthy donors. A multiplex PCR was run with 60 Vbeta primers and 13 Jbeta primers. Method: immunoSEQ multiplex PCR; TCRdb's copy keeps in-frame clones and lacks some. The repertoire has about 130,000 clones, approximately 80% of them found once; the top ten carry about 0.71%. Sample: PBMCs. The receptor set was obtained from a man between 18 and 35 years old in good health and CMV-seronegative.

The chain combines TRBV7-2 with TRBJ1-6, with D maybe TRBD1 (6 bases). Germline CDR1 SGHTA, CDR2 FQGNSA. V was cut by 2 bases and J by 13 bases, with 18 bases left in between. This CDR3 has 15 amino acids. CDR3 sequence reads: CASSLQGRGPRPLHF. CDR3 sequence (DNA): TGTGCCAGCAGCTTACAGGGCAGGGGCCCTAGGCCCCTCCACTTT.

This clone showed up just a few times. The chain recombines TRBV30 with TRBJ1-1; D is uncertain. The germline gives CDR1 GTSNPN, CDR2 SVGIG (reference sequence). This CDR3 spans 14 amino acids. The germline V and J ends were trimmed by 0 bases and 5 bases, with 13 bases remaining between them. CDR3 region: CAWSVGGSETEAFF. In DNA form, the CDR3 reads TGTGCCTGGAGTGTAGGAGGGAGTGAGACTGAAGCTTTCTTT.

There are a few counts of this clone. The chain links TRBV2 to TRBJ1-1; D ambiguous. The ends were cut back, 1 base at V and 8 bases at J, with 11 bases in the middle. The CDR3 runs to 13 residues. CDR1 SNHLY and CDR2 FYNNEI come from the germline V gene. The CDR3: CASSEESDKEAFF. The CDR3 bases are TGTGCCAGCAGTGAAGAATCCGACAAGGAAGCTTTCTTT.

V is TRBV5-1 and J is TRBJ1-5; D remains ambiguous. The CDR3 consists of 15 residues. The ends were cut back, 4 bases at V and 1 base at J, with 12 bases in the middle. CDR1 is SGHRS and CDR2 is YFSETQ in the germline V gene. CDR3 bases: TGCGCCAGCAGCGCCGCGGGGTCGAGCAATCAGCCCCAGCATTTT. It specifies CASSAAGSSNQPQHF.

The chain couples TRBV4-1 to TRBJ2-7, with 12 positions matching TRBD2. The CDR3 spans 18 residues. The junction had 14 bases not matched to a gene; V was cut back by 8 bases and J by 0 bases. Per germline, CDR1 MGHRA and CDR2 YSYEKL. CDR3 loop: CASSPGLAGRPSSYEQYF. The CDR3 bases are TGCGCCAGCTCTCCAGGACTAGCGGGGCGACCTAGCTCCTACGAGCAGTACTTC.

The CDR3 sequence is CASSSSGANVLTF. DNA for the CDR3: TGTGCCAGCTCGAGCTCTGGGGCCAACGTCCTGACTTTC. The chain combines TRBV18 with TRBJ2-6; D unclear. The V end lost 6 bases, the J end lost 0 bases, and 3 bases lay between the germline ends. The CDR3 contains 13 residues. Germline-derived CDR1 and CDR2 are KGHSH and LQKENI.

The gene calls are TRBV28 and TRBJ1-1; D is perhaps TRBD1 (6 bases). Per the germline V gene, CDR1 is MDHEN and CDR2 is SYDVKM. The CDR3 extends over 22 amino acids. With 6 bases removed from V and 0 bases from J, the gap between germline ends came to 35 bases. This CDR3 is CASRLVTIRRQDPPSMNTEAFF. CDR3 in DNA: TGTGCCAGCAGACTGGTCACGATTCGCAGACAGGACCCGCCGAGCATGAACACTGAAGCTTTCTTT.

The chain is built from TRBV7-9 and TRBJ2-1; D gene ambiguous. Deletions cut 3 bases from V and 4 bases from J, with 4 bases between. Germline CDR1 and CDR2: SEHNR and FQNEAQ (reference sequence). The CDR3 consists of 12 residues. The CDR3 coding sequence is TGTGCCAGCAGCTTGGCATACAATGAGCAGTTCTTC. Translating gives CASSLAYNEQFF.

The V and J genes are TRBV4-3 and TRBJ2-7; 11 nucleotides match TRBD2. Germline assignment: CDR1 LGHNA and CDR2 YSLEER. The CDR3 has 15 amino acids. The V gene end was trimmed by 4 bases and the J gene end by 5 bases; junction bases not matched to a gene: 7. CDR3 amino acids: CASSPGLAVLHEQYF. As DNA, the CDR3 is TGCGCCAGCAGCCCGGGACTAGCGGTCCTCCACGAGCAGTACTTC.

The chain couples TRBV11-2 to TRBJ2-3; 12 nucleotides line up with TRBD1. CDR1 is SGHAT and CDR2 is FQNNGV in the germline V gene. The junction had 7 bases not matched to a gene; V was cut back by 5 bases and J by 4 bases. This CDR3 spans 16 amino acids. As DNA, the CDR3 is TGTGCCAGCAGCCGGGGACAGGGGGCGATAGCAGATACGCAGTATTTT. It specifies CASSRGQGAIADTQYF.

This sequence joins TRBV7-9 and TRBJ1-6; D is unclear. The CDR3 length is 13 residues. From germline, CDR1 is SEHNR and CDR2 FQNEAQ (reference sequence). V lost 1 base to trimming and J lost 8 bases, with 6 bases between them. CDR3 loop: CASSLGSDSPLHF. The CDR3 nucleotides read TGTGCCAGCAGCTTAGGTTCGGATTCACCCCTCCACTTT.

The chain has TRBV19 and TRBJ1-6; D remains unclear. CDR1 LNHDA and CDR2 SQIVND come from the germline V gene (reference sequence). V was cut by 2 bases and J by 0 bases, with 17 bases left in between. This CDR3 region has 19 residues. In DNA form, the CDR3 reads TGTGCCAGTAGTATATCCCGGGTCTTAGGCGGCTCCTATAATTCACCCCTCCACTTT. Protein product: CASSISRVLGGSYNSPLHF.

The gene calls are TRBV7-2 and TRBJ2-5, with D maybe TRBD2 (5 bases). The V gene lost 1 base and the J gene lost 1 base, with 19 bases spanning the gap. The CDR3 sequence is 18 residues long. The germline V gene has CDR1 SGHTA and CDR2 FQGNSA. Here the CDR3 reads CASSLDGRGILVQETQYF. CDR3 coding DNA: TGTGCCAGCAGCTTAGATGGGCGTGGGATACTAGTCCAAGAGACCCAGTACTTC. Full variable domain (missing parts from reference TRBV7-2 and TRBJ2-5): GAGVSQSPSNKVTEKGKDVELRCDPISGHTALYWYRQSLGQGLEFLIYFQGNSAPDKSGLPSDRFSAERTGGSVSTLTIQRTQQEDSAVYLCASSLDGRGILVQETQYFGPGTRLLVL.

This clone has at least ten counts. V usage is TRBV6-1 and J usage is TRBJ1-3; 8 bases are a match to TRBD1. The CDR3 covers 14 residues. The germline V gene has CDR1 MNHNS and CDR2 SASEGT. The ends lost 1 base at V and 4 bases at J; junction bases unmatched: 0. The CDR3 DNA follows: TGTGCCAGCAGTGAAGGGACAGGGGGAAACACCATATATTTT. Amino acids: CASSEGTGGNTIYF.

The chain carries TRBV6-5 and TRBJ1-1; 7 positions agree with TRBD1. The CDR3 spans 14 residues. Germline assignment: CDR1 MNHEY and CDR2 SVGAGI. V lost 2 bases and J lost 2; bases outside the gene matches: 2. CDR3 nucleotides: TGTGCCAGCAGTTACCCAGGGGGTAACACTGAAGCTTTCTTT. It translates to CASSYPGGNTEAFF.

The rearrangement uses TRBV7-2 and TRBJ1-2, with D possibly TRBD1 on 5 matching bases. V lost 4 bases and J 3 bases, leaving 9 bases between the germline ends. This CDR3 is 13 amino acids long. Germline V CDR1 and CDR2: SGHTA, FQGNSA. This CDR3 is CASSWGVDYGYTF. CDR3 bases: TGTGCCAGCAGCTGGGGGGTAGACTATGGCTACACCTTC.

V and J are TRBV6-5 and TRBJ1-1, with D unclear. This CDR3 has 13 residues. V was shortened by 10 bases and J by 1 base, with 13 bases between the two germline ends. Germline V lookup: CDR1 MNHEY, CDR2 SVGAGI. The CDR3 loop reads CATMALWNTEAFF. CDR3 coding DNA: TGTGCCACCATGGCCCTCTGGAACACTGAAGCTTTCTTT.

The chain's CDR3 is CASSHRGLTGELFF. The DNA of the CDR3 is TGTGCCAGCAGCCACAGGGGTTTAACCGGGGAGCTGTTTTTT. J is TRBJ2-2 and V is TRBV11-2, with 7 positions matching TRBD1. CDR3 size: 14 residues. V dropped 5 bases and J dropped 5; count of bases not matched to a gene: 5. Germline loops: CDR1 SGHAT, CDR2 FQNNGV.

This chain uses TRBV7-9 with TRBJ2-1; maybe TRBD1 (6 bases). CDR1 and CDR2 from the germline V gene are SEHNR and FQNEAQ (reference sequence). The CDR3 length is 19 residues. V was trimmed by 1 base and J by 4 bases, leaving 23 bases between them. This CDR3 reads CASSLGTLTGTRLYNEQFF. For the CDR3, the DNA is TGTGCCAGCAGCTTAGGCACCCTCACCGGGACAAGGCTTTACAATGAGCAGTTCTTC.

The chain joins TRBV7-9 to TRBJ2-7, with D perhaps TRBD1 (6 bases). Germline CDR1 reads SEHNR; CDR2 reads FQNEAQ (reference sequence). V was cut by 3 bases and J by 7 bases, with 31 bases left in between. The CDR3 has 19 amino acids. CDR3 DNA sequence: TGTGCCAGCAGCTTGGCCCCCCCGACAGCCGAAGGGGGTTCTGGAGAGCAGTACTTC. The encoded protein is CASSLAPPTAEGGSGEQYF.

The chain uses TRBV29-1 and TRBJ2-3; 11 bases map to TRBD2. Unmatched junction bases numbered 3, after V lost 5 bases and J lost 2 bases. The CDR3 contains 14 residues. Per germline, CDR1 SQVTM and CDR2 ANQGSEA. In nucleotides, the CDR3 is TGCAGCGTTCTAGCGGGGGGCCCCACAGATACGCAGTATTTT. Its translation is CSVLAGGPTDTQYF.

This clone is a singleton in its sample. This same CDR3 is encoded by further DNA sequences in the sample. The chain recombines TRBV28 with TRBJ1-1; tentatively, D is TRBD1 (6 bases). Between the trimmed V and J ends, which lost 11 bases and 0 bases, there was a span of 13 bases. This CDR3 contains 13 residues. Germline V CDR1 and CDR2: MDHEN, SYDVKM. In nucleotides, the CDR3 is TGTGCCTCCCGGACAGAGATGAACACTGAAGCTTTCTTT. This encodes CASRTEMNTEAFF.

J is TRBJ1-1 and V is TRBV7-2; 10 nucleotides line up with TRBD1. This CDR3 has 18 amino acids. The germline V gene has CDR1 SGHTA and CDR2 FQGNSA. J gave up 7 bases and V 6 bases, and 20 bases lay outside the gene matches. CDR3 sequence: CASSFRRTGGSVRGEAFF. The CDR3 DNA reads TGTGCCAGCAGTTTTAGGAGGACAGGGGGGTCGGTAAGAGGTGAAGCTTTCTTT.

The sample holds one count of this clone. The V gene is TRBV19, the J gene TRBJ1-5; tentative D call: TRBD1 (5 bases). Germline CDR1 reads LNHDA; CDR2 reads SQIVND (reference sequence). V gave up 11 bases and J gave up 9 bases, with 20 bases separating them. CDR3 size: 13 residues. CDR3 nucleotides: TGTGCCCTCGTGTCCAGGGCTCGCGCGCCCCAGCATTTT. This gives the protein CALVSRARAPQHF.

V and J are TRBV5-6 and TRBJ2-3; a possible D gene is TRBD1 (5 bases). The CDR3 has 16 amino acids. Trimming left V 4 bases short and J 3 bases short, with 18 bases between. Germline CDR1 SGHDT, CDR2 YYEEEE. The CDR3 reads CASSQYQGILTDTQYF. The CDR3 DNA reads TGTGCCAGCAGCCAGTATCAGGGTATCCTTACAGATACGCAGTATTTT.

This clone was picked up one time. This chain joins TRBV4-3 and TRBJ2-5; no reliable D call. The germline gives CDR1 LGHNA, CDR2 YSLEER. CDR3 length: 13 amino acids. V lost 0 bases, J lost 5 bases, and 7 bases lay in between. The CDR3 here is CASSQDPGETQYF. The CDR3 nucleotides read TGCGCCAGCAGCCAAGACCCCGGGGAGACCCAGTACTTC.

The chain links TRBV2 to TRBJ2-5; TRBD1 matches at 8 bases. Trimming took 5 bases from V and 5 from J; bases not matched to a gene: 10. CDR3 size: 15 residues. Germline-derived CDR1 and CDR2 are SNHLY and FYNNEI. Here the CDR3 reads CASSKISGGDETQYF. For the CDR3, the DNA is TGTGCCAGCAGTAAAATCTCAGGGGGCGATGAGACCCAGTACTTC. Supplemented by reference TRBV2 and TRBJ2-5, the full variable domain reads EPEVTQTPSHQVTQMGQEVILRCVPISNHLYFYWYRQILGQKVEFLVSFYNNEISEKSEIFDDQFSVERPDGSNFTLKIRSTKLEDSAMYFCASSKISGGDETQYFGPGTRLLVL.

The rearrangement joins TRBV7-2 to TRBJ1-2; 9 bases match TRBD1. The CDR3 has 14 amino acids. Germline CDR1 reads SGHTA; CDR2 reads FQGNSA. V was pared by 5 bases and J by 6 bases, with 7 bases of the junction left unmatched. CDR3 bases: TGTGCCAGCAGCATTAAACAGGGGGCGCATGGCTACACCTTC. This gives the protein CASSIKQGAHGYTF.

This clone was recorded once. Other DNA sequences in this specimen translate into the identical CDR3. This chain connects TRBV6-5 to TRBJ1-2; weak D call: TRBD1 (5 bases). Germline values: CDR1 MNHEY, CDR2 SVGAGI. This CDR3 spans 13 amino acids. V was pared by 0 bases and J by 4 bases, with 6 bases between. The CDR3 loop reads CASSYSGGYGYTF. DNA for the CDR3: TGTGCCAGCAGTTACTCGGGGGGCTATGGCTACACCTTC.

The genes are TRBV6-6 and TRBJ2-6, with 7 bases identical to TRBD2. Germline V gene data show CDR1 as MNHNY and CDR2 as SVGAGI (reference sequence). The CDR3 is 16 residues long. V shed 6 bases and J 0 bases; nucleotides not matched to a gene: 5. The CDR3 nucleotides read TGTGCCAGCAGCCAGCGGGGAGACTCTGGGGCCAACGTCCTGACTTTC. Its translation: CASSQRGDSGANVLTF.

The V call is TRBV7-2, the J call TRBJ1-2; D gene uncertain. Looked up from germline, CDR1 is SGHTA and CDR2 is FQGNSA. CDR3 length: 12 amino acids. Trimming cost V 1 base and J 6 bases, with 6 bases left between them. The chain's CDR3 is CASSLDGHGYTF. The CDR3 region has the DNA TGTGCCAGCAGCTTAGACGGTCATGGCTACACCTTC.

The CDR3 bases are TGTGCCAGCAGCGATGCAGACGGGATGAACACTGAAGCTTTCTTT. Its translation: CASSDADGMNTEAFF. The genes are TRBV11-2 and TRBJ1-1; D is undetermined. This CDR3 region has 15 residues. Germline loops: CDR1 SGHAT, CDR2 FQNNGV. Trimming took 5 bases from V and 0 from J, leaving 13 bases between them.